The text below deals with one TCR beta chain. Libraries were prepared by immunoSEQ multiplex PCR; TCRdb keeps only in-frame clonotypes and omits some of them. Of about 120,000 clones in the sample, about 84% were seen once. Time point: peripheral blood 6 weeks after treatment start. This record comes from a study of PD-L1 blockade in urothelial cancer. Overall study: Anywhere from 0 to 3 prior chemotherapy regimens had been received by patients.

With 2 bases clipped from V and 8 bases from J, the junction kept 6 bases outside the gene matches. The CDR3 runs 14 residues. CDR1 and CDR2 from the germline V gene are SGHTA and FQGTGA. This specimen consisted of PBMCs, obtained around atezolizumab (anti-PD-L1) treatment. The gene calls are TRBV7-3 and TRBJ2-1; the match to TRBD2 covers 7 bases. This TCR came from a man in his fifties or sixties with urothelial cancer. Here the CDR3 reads CASSLGGSIHEQFF. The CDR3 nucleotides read TGTGCCAGCAGCTTAGGCGGGAGTATCCATGAGCAGTTCTTC.